The 24 T cell receptor beta chains reported below all come from one sample, sequenced in a study of Tregs in tolerant kidney transplant recipients. This table comes from immunoSEQ multiplex PCR, and its TCRdb copy is limited to in-frame clones, with some not included. The data contain nearly 15,000 clones, roughly 78% of them seen just once; the ten biggest clones take up approximately 2%. The source was Tregs from blood, collected before the transplant. The source is a human donor who received a combined kidney and bone marrow transplant.

The V gene is TRBV5-1, the J gene TRBJ2-3; D call uncertain. V dropped 4 bases and J dropped 6 bases, with 6 bases sitting between them. From germline, CDR1 is SGHRS and CDR2 YFSETQ. The CDR3 loop spans 11 amino acids. The CDR3 coding sequence is TGCGCCAGCAGCCCCGGGGATACGCAGTATTTT. Protein product: CASSPGDTQYF.

The V gene is TRBV5-1, the J gene TRBJ2-3; possible D gene TRBD1, 6 bases. The CDR3 is 16 amino acids. From germline, CDR1 is SGHRS and CDR2 YFSETQ. Trimming took off 4 bases at V and 3 bases at J, with 18 bases between the two ends. The CDR3 loop is CASSAQQGKPTDTQYF. The CDR3 nucleotides read TGCGCCAGCAGCGCCCAACAGGGCAAGCCAACAGATACGCAGTATTTT.

This clone is medium-sized (0.01 to 0.1%). The chain couples TRBV14 to TRBJ1-2; possible D gene TRBD1, 6 bases. The V end lost 4 bases, the J end lost 8 bases, and 14 bases lay between the germline ends. This CDR3 has 13 residues. Germline V gene sequence: CDR1 SGHDN, CDR2 FVKESK. DNA of the CDR3: TGTGCCAGCAGCCCCCGACAGGCTGGAGGCTACACCTTC. This encodes CASSPRQAGGYTF.

This chain links TRBV6-5 with TRBJ2-7; the match to TRBD1 covers 8 bases. In germline, CDR1 is MNHEY, CDR2 SVGAGI. The CDR3 is made up of 15 amino acids. Unmatched junction bases numbered 9, after V lost 4 bases and J lost 4 bases. CDR3 sequence (DNA): TGTGCCAGCAGTTCTCCGGGACAGGCACTTTACGAGCAGTACTTC. This gives the protein CASSSPGQALYEQYF.

This clone was detected a few times. The chain recombines TRBV10-3 with TRBJ1-2, with no clear D. There are 13 residues in the CDR3. Germline values: CDR1 ENHRY, CDR2 SYGVKD. Trimming cost V 3 bases and J 5 bases, with 10 bases left between them. CDR3 DNA: TGTGCCATCAGTGAAACTCCTCCGTATGGCTACACCTTC. Amino acid sequence: CAISETPPYGYTF.

The chain recombines TRBV4-1 with TRBJ2-1; perhaps TRBD2 as D (7 bases). Germline V CDR1 and CDR2: MGHRA, YSYEKL. V was shortened by 4 bases and J by 0 bases, with 10 bases between the two germline ends. CDR3 size: 15 residues. CDR3 protein: CASSLRGGSYNEQFF. The CDR3 region has the DNA TGCGCCAGCAGCCTGAGGGGGGGCTCCTACAATGAGCAGTTCTTC.

V and J are TRBV7-2 and TRBJ2-1, with a weak D call TRBD2 (6 bases). Germline CDR1 is SGHTA and CDR2 is FQGNSA. CDR3 length equals 18 residues. V was clipped by 1 base and J by 3 bases, with 19 bases between them. The CDR3: CASSLGGTWGLSYNEQFF. The DNA for the CDR3 is TGTGCCAGCAGCTTAGGGGGGACTTGGGGCCTGAGCTACAATGAGCAGTTCTTC.

The V call is TRBV28, the J call TRBJ2-7; the D is unclear. CDR1 is MDHEN and CDR2 is SYDVKM in the germline V gene. This CDR3 has 13 amino acids. V was trimmed by 3 bases and J by 7 bases, leaving 13 bases between them. The CDR3: CASSFSLFLEQYF. CDR3 nucleotide sequence: TGTGCCAGCAGTTTTTCCCTTTTCTTGGAGCAGTACTTC.

The rearrangement joins TRBV28 to TRBJ2-7, with 10 bases aligning to TRBD1. CDR1 is MDHEN and CDR2 is SYDVKM in the germline V gene. This CDR3 region has 16 residues. The V gene end was trimmed by 8 bases and the J gene end by 5 bases; junction bases not matched to a gene: 15. In nucleotides, the CDR3 is TGTGCCAGCGCGACGGGACGGGGGACAGGGGCACACGAGCAGTACTTC. Translated, it gives CASATGRGTGAHEQYF.

The rearrangement uses TRBV7-8 and TRBJ2-6; TRBD1 matches 8 bases. The V and J ends lost 0 bases and 0 bases, in that order; junction bases with no gene match: 7. The CDR3 loop spans 19 amino acids. Germline CDR1 reads SGHVS; CDR2 reads FQNEAQ. Written as DNA, the CDR3 is TGTGCCAGCAGCTTAGCCGGGACAGGAGCCCTCTCTGGGGCCAACGTCCTGACTTTC. This encodes CASSLAGTGALSGANVLTF.

The chain employs TRBV5-1 and TRBJ1-6; 7 bases align to TRBD1. J was trimmed by 12 bases and V by 4 bases; bases with no gene match: 16. Germline V gives CDR1 SGHRS, CDR2 YFSETQ. This CDR3 is 16 amino acids long. This chain's CDR3 is CASSPSGTARRLPLHF. The CDR3 DNA reads TGCGCCAGCAGCCCCTCCGGGACAGCTCGCCGATTACCCCTCCACTTT. Full variable domain (rest looked up from reference TRBV5-1 and TRBJ1-6): KAGVTQTPRYLIKTRGQQVTLSCSPISGHRSVSWYQQTPGQGLQFLFEYFSETQRNKGNFPGRFSGRQFSNSRSEMNVSTLELGDSALYLCASSPSGTARRLPLHFGNGTRLTVT.

The V gene is TRBV6-6, the J gene TRBJ2-1; no reliable D call. The CDR3 has 15 residues. Trimming removed 0 bases at V and 9 bases at J, with 15 bases between. Per the germline V gene, CDR1 is MNHNY and CDR2 is SVGAGI (reference sequence). The CDR3 here is CASSYSRWSYGEQFF. The CDR3 DNA follows: TGTGCCAGCAGTTACTCACGATGGAGTTACGGTGAGCAGTTCTTC.

V gene TRBV18 combines with J gene TRBJ1-2; 8 nucleotides agree with TRBD1. CDR1 is KGHSH and CDR2 is LQKENI in the germline V gene. This CDR3 is built from 15 residues. Trimming took 4 bases from V and 0 from J; bases not matched to a gene: 4. CDR3 nucleotide sequence: TGTGCCAGCTCACGGGGACAGGCTACTAACTATGGCTACACCTTC. Amino acids: CASSRGQATNYGYTF.

This clone is deemed large. The CDR3 DNA reads TGTGCCAGCAGTTCCTCAGGGGGATTGGGTCAGCCCCAGCATTTT. Its translation: CASSSSGGLGQPQHF. The chain recombines TRBV6-5 with TRBJ1-5, with TRBD1 matching over 7 bases. With V trimmed by 4 bases and J by 6 bases, 9 bases remained unmatched. Per germline, CDR1 MNHEY and CDR2 SVGAGI. There are 15 residues in the CDR3.

The J gene is TRBJ2-3, the V gene TRBV6-1; 9 bases align to TRBD2. This CDR3 region has 18 residues. With 3 bases clipped from V and 0 bases from J, the junction kept 10 bases outside the gene matches. Germline V gene lookup returns CDR1 MNHNS and CDR2 SASEGT. The CDR3 DNA reads as TGTGCCAGCAGTGACCTTAGCGGGAGTCAGGGTAGCACAGATACGCAGTATTTT. Residues: CASSDLSGSQGSTDTQYF.

The chain couples TRBV18 to TRBJ1-6; D is undetermined. V shed 3 bases and J shed 7 bases, with 19 bases lying between them. The CDR3 has 17 amino acids. CDR1 is KGHSH, CDR2 LQKENI, per germline. Written as DNA, the CDR3 is TGTGCCAGCTCACCTGTGAGCCCGATCGGGGAAAATTCACCCCTCCACTTT. It translates to CASSPVSPIGENSPLHF.

The V and J genes are TRBV15 and TRBJ2-3; D ambiguous. Trimming shortened V by 0 bases and J by 0 bases, and 13 bases separated the two germline ends. The CDR3 is 17 amino acids. Germline V gene lookup returns CDR1 LNHNV and CDR2 YYDKDF (reference sequence). In DNA, the CDR3 is TGTGCCACCAGCAGAGATGTCAGCGACGTGAGCACAGATACGCAGTATTTT. It encodes CATSRDVSDVSTDTQYF.

The chain couples TRBV5-1 to TRBJ1-4; D is unresolved. CDR1 and CDR2 (germline): SGHRS, YFSETQ. This CDR3 comprises 14 residues. Trimming took 4 bases from V and 6 from J, leaving 13 bases between them. In nucleotides, the CDR3 is TGCGCCAGCAGCGCCGTAAAGGGAGATGAAAAACTGTTTTTT. This encodes CASSAVKGDEKLFF.

The V and J genes are TRBV11-3 and TRBJ2-2, with 16 bases that match TRBD2. CDR1 and CDR2 (germline): SGHNT, YENEEA. J gave up 3 bases and V 5 bases, and 3 bases lay outside the gene matches. The CDR3 is made up of 17 amino acids. The CDR3, as DNA: TGTGCCAGCAGCCCGGGACTAGCGGGGGGGCACACCGGGGAGCTGTTTTTT. Protein: CASSPGLAGGHTGELFF.

This clone turned up a few times. The chain has TRBV27 and TRBJ2-7; 9 nucleotides agree with TRBD1. This CDR3 has 17 residues. In germline, CDR1 is MNHEY, CDR2 SMNVEV (reference sequence). The ends lost 5 bases at V and 3 bases at J; junction bases unmatched: 14. The CDR3 DNA is TGTGCCAGCAGTCGCCCATCTGGGGGACAGGGTCTCTACGAGCAGTACTTC. Its protein product is CASSRPSGGQGLYEQYF.

This clone was seen only a few times. This sequence joins TRBV18 and TRBJ2-5, with 7 bases that match TRBD2. Trimming removed 5 bases from V and 5 bases from J; junction bases left unmatched: 11. The germline gives CDR1 KGHSH, CDR2 LQKENI. The CDR3 runs 15 residues. CDR3 in amino acids: CASSFTGLLTETQYF. The CDR3 coding sequence is TGTGCCAGCTCATTTACGGGACTACTCACGGAGACCCAGTACTTC.

The genes are TRBV9 and TRBJ1-2, with TRBD1 identical over 10 bases. The CDR3 spans 17 residues. The junction had 11 bases not matched to a gene; V was cut back by 2 bases and J by 4 bases. Germline V CDR1 and CDR2: SGDLS, YYNGEE. CDR3 sequence: CASSVGTGAFRGYGYTF. As DNA, the CDR3 is TGTGCCAGCAGCGTCGGGACAGGGGCGTTTCGTGGCTATGGCTACACCTTC.

This clone was counted a single time. The rearrangement uses TRBV4-1 and TRBJ1-6, with D possibly TRBD1 on 5 matching bases. CDR1 is MGHRA, CDR2 YSYEKL, per germline. Trimming removed 6 bases at V and 6 bases at J, with 12 bases between. The CDR3 consists of 14 residues. The CDR3 DNA reads TGCGCCAGCAGGCGGGAGGGGCTTAATTCACCCCTCCACTTT. This encodes CASRREGLNSPLHF.

This chain links TRBV6-5 with TRBJ2-7, with TRBD1 matching 10 bases. CDR1 is MNHEY, CDR2 SVGAGI, per germline. The CDR3 sequence is 14 residues long. V was pared by 4 bases and J by 4 bases, with 4 bases of the junction left unmatched. The CDR3 sequence is CASSSPGQGYEQYF. As DNA, the CDR3 is TGTGCCAGCAGTTCCCCGGGACAGGGGTACGAGCAGTACTTC.